The clone carrying this T cell receptor beta chain was detected only once. No antigen is known for it. The data were obtained in a study of cytomegalovirus exposure and HLA in healthy donors. The PCR employed 60 Vbeta primers together with 13 Jbeta primers. In the original analysis: The count from a later analysis was 79 million or so unique TCR beta chains, about 10 million of them shared. Profiled with immunoSEQ multiplex PCR; TCRdb holds only in-frame clones, not every one. V, J and clone size derive from that table, while D and trimming were established from the DNA sequence. The table includes tens of thousands of clones, around 76% detected once. CDR1 is SGHRS, CDR2 YFSETQ, per germline. This CDR3 comprises 15 residues. Trimming shortened V by 3 bases and J by 0 bases, and 13 bases separated the two germline ends. Study-level results: Earlier analysis found most TCR beta V segments productive about 90% or about 30% of the time. Whilst most TCR sequences proved rare, a subset of public TCRs occurred across many donors.

The chain employs TRBV5-1 and TRBJ2-7; tentatively, D is TRBD1 (6 bases). This TCR was recovered from a male donor in good health and CMV-seropositive. The sequenced sample was PBMCs. The CDR3 region is CASSSVRGASYEQYF. In nucleotides, the CDR3 is TGCGCCAGCAGCTCCGTCAGGGGCGCCTCCTACGAGCAGTACTTC.